This entry describes one T cell receptor beta chain. Germline-derived CDR1 and CDR2 are SGHVS and FNYEAQ. This CDR3 has 16 residues. V gave up 6 bases and J gave up 1 base; unmatched junction bases: 8. The data derive from a study of blood T cell repertoires in COVID-19. Per the authors' pipeline: Counts of nucleated cells, estimated from reference gene primer amplification, were obtained. Assay: immunoSEQ multiplex PCR; the TCRdb copy retains only in-frame clones and omits some. That table supplies the V and J calls and clone size; D and trimming were determined from the DNA. Counted here are approximately 490,000 clones, 87% occurring once; the ten biggest clones make up about 0.7%.

The sequenced material came from PBMCs or T cells enriched from blood (not recorded which). The clonotype originates from a woman aged 18-29 years who had recovered from COVID-19. V usage is TRBV7-6 and J usage is TRBJ2-2; 7 nucleotides align to TRBD2. The CDR3 nucleotides are TGTGCCAGCAGTCGCGTGGGGGGGAGGAACACCGGGGAGCTGTTTTTT. It encodes CASSRVGGRNTGELFF. The whole variable domain, remainder taken from reference TRBV7-6 and TRBJ2-2, is GAGVSQSPRYKVTKRGQDVALRCDPISGHVSLYWYRQALGQGPEFLTYFNYEAQQDKSGLPNDRFSAERPEGSISTLTIQRTEQRDSAMYRCASSRVGGRNTGELFFGEGSRLTVL.